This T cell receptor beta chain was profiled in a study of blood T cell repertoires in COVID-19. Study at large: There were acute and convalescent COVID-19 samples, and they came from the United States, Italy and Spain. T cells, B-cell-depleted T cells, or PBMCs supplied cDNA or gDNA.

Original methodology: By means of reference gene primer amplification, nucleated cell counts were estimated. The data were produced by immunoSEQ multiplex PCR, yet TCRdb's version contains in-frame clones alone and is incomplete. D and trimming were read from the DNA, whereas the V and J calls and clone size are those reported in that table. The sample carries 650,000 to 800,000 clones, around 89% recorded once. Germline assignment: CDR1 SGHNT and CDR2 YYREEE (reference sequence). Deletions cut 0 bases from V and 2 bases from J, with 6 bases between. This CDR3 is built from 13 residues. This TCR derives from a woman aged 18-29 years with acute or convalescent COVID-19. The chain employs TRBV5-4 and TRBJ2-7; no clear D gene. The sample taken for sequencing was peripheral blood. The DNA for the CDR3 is TGTGCCAGCAGCTTGGGCAGTACCTACGAGCAGTACTTC. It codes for CASSLGSTYEQYF.